The rows below give T cell receptor beta chains drawn from one sample of a study of blood T cell repertoires in COVID-19. Method: immunoSEQ multiplex PCR; TCRdb's copy keeps in-frame clones and lacks some. Of about 90,000 clones listed, about 85% are singletons. The specimen sequenced was peripheral blood. The receptors originated from a man aged 80 or over with active or convalescent COVID-19. Each CDR3 is given with its conserved first and last residue. Fields, in order: D gene, J gene, V gene, clone size, CDR3 DNA, CDR3 protein. The D gene is left open where the match is weak. Some rows mark clone size as missing; the rest say once, few, many or name a class of expanded clone.

TRBD1	TRBJ2-1	TRBV18	-	TGTGCCAGCTCACCCGAGGGACAGGGTCGGGGGCAGTTCTTC	CASSPEGQGRGQFF
-	TRBJ1-3	TRBV7-9	-	TGTGCCAGCAGCTTACTGGGAAACACCATATATTTT	CASSLLGNTIYF
-	TRBJ1-5	TRBV7-2	-	TGTGCCAGCAGCTCACAGGGACGCCAGCCCCAGCATTTT	CASSSQGRQPQHF
-	TRBJ2-7	TRBV2	few	TGTGCCAGTAGCCGGGGGATCTACGAGCAGTACTTC	CASSRGIYEQYF
-	TRBJ2-2	TRBV3-1/TRBV3-2	-	TGTGCCAGCAGCCAAACGGGGAGTGTGACCGGGGAGCTGTTTTTT	CASSQTGSVTGELFF
-	TRBJ1-3	TRBV18	few	TGTGCCAGCTCAGCCGTCCTCGGGAGCTCTGGAAACACCATATATTTT	CASSAVLGSSGNTIYF
TRBD1	TRBJ1-4	TRBV27	once	TGTGCCAGCAGTTATACCACCCCGGGACAGGGGACTGAAAAACTGTTTTTT	CASSYTTPGQGTEKLFF
-	TRBJ1-2	TRBV16	once	TGTGCCAGCAGCCAAAGATCCCAGAACCTAGGCGGCTACACCTTC	CASSQRSQNLGGYTF
TRBD1	TRBJ2-2	TRBV6-5	few	TGTGCCACCGTTCGGGACAGGACCAACACCGGGGAGCTGTTTTTT	CATVRDRTNTGELFF
-	TRBJ1-2	TRBV7-9	-	TGTGCCAGCAGCTTAGGGAAAGGGGCGTTTGGCTACACCTTC	CASSLGKGAFGYTF
-	TRBJ1-6	TRBV25-1	-	TGTGCCAGCCGGGGGGACAACTCCTATAATTCACCCCTCCACTTT	CASRGDNSYNSPLHF
-	TRBJ1-2	TRBV5-6	once	TGTGCCAGCAGCTTGCGGACATATAACTATGGCTACACCTTC	CASSLRTYNYGYTF
-	TRBJ2-3	TRBV5-1	-	TGCGCCAGCAGCCGGGTCTTCGCGGAGAGCACAGATACGCAGTATTTT	CASSRVFAESTDTQYF
TRBD1	TRBJ1-2	TRBV10-2	-	TGCGCCAGCAGTGAGTCCGCAAATCCCCAGGGGGCTAACTATGGCTACACCTTC	CASSESANPQGANYGYTF
TRBD1	TRBJ1-5	TRBV6-6	-	TGTGCCAGCAGCCGGGACAGGGTTAGCAATCAGCCCCAGCATTTT	CASSRDRVSNQPQHF